This T cell receptor beta chain was captured in a study of technical replicates of blood from a handful of donors. Profiling relied on immunoSEQ multiplex PCR, and the TCRdb table lists in-frame clones only, not all of them. The sample contains tens of thousands of clones, approximately 95% of which appear only once. The germline CDR1 and CDR2 sequences are MGHRA and YSYEKL. Trimming cost V 1 base and J 0 bases; bases outside gene matches: 8. The CDR3 has 18 amino acids. Sample: T cells isolated from PBMCs. The chain uses TRBV4-1 and TRBJ2-2, with 7 bases identical to TRBD1. This receptor was identified in a human donor in good health. CDR3 in amino acids: CASSQVPGQLTNTGELFF. The DNA for the CDR3 is TGCGCCAGCAGCCAAGTCCCGGGACAGCTCACGAACACCGGGGAGCTGTTTTTT.